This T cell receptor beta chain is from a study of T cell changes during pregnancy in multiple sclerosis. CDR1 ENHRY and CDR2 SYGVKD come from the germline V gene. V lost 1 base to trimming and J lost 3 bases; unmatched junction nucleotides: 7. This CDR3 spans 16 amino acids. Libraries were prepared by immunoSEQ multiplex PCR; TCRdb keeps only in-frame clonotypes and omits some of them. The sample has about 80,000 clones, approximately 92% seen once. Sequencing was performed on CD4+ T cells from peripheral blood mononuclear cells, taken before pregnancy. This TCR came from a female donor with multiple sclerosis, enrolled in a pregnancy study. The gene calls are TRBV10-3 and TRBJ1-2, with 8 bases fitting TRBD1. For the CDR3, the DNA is TGTGCCATCAGTGAGTATCGACAGGGGCAGGACTATGGCTACACCTTC. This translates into CAISEYRQGQDYGYTF.